This T cell receptor beta chain stems from a study of technical replicates of blood from a few donors. The germline V gene encodes CDR1 SGHNT and CDR2 YYREEE (reference sequence). The V and J ends lost 2 bases and 3 bases, in that order; junction bases with no gene match: 5. The CDR3 spans 16 residues. Produced via immunoSEQ multiplex PCR; TCRdb's table is partial and in-frame only. Seen here are tens of thousands of clones, 90% to 95% observed once, and the top ten hold 0.25%. The sample was T cells isolated from PBMCs. The chain is built from TRBV5-4 and TRBJ2-5; 12 nucleotides align to TRBD2. This clonotype was obtained from a human donor in good health. The CDR3 region is CASSLRSSGGEETQYF. The CDR3 nucleotides are TGTGCCAGCAGCTTAAGGTCTAGCGGGGGGGAAGAGACCCAGTACTTC.